The 9 T cell receptor beta chains below all came from one sample that was sequenced in a study of T cells in women clearing cervical HPV infection. Using immunoSEQ multiplex PCR, the repertoire was profiled, and TCRdb retains in-frame clones only, with some absent. Across approximately 40,000 clones, the top ten clones capture 7.6% of the sample. The specimen was blood buffy coat. These receptors came from a woman between 18 and 70 years old with a cervical HPV16 infection that either progressed to CIN3+ or cleared (not recorded which).

Of note for this clone: The sequence runs out 3 residues before the end of the CDR3; the remainder is reconstructed from the germline J gene. The gene calls are TRBV18 and TRBJ2-2; no clear D. There are 17 residues in the CDR3. Germline V gives CDR1 KGHSH, CDR2 LQKENI. Trimming pared 1 base from V and 4 bases from J, leaving 16 bases between. The covered CDR3 bases are TGTGCCAGCTCACCACGTCTCATGGAAACAGCCACCGGGGAG. Translated: CASSPRLMETATGE. The CDR3 in full is CASSPRLMETATGELFF.

Comments on this clone: Read coverage stops 3 residues before the CDR3 terminus; the germline J gene supplies the remainder. The chain uses TRBV6-1 and TRBJ2-6, with D uncertain. CDR1 and CDR2 (germline): MNHNS, SASEGT. The CDR3 contains 14 residues. Deletions cut 3 bases from V and 1 base from J, with 4 bases between. Partial CDR3 DNA: TGTGCCAGCAGTGACCAGTCTGGGGCCAACGTC. This codes for CASSDQSGANV. The full CDR3 protein is CASSDQSGANVLTF.

About this clone: A read error may account for a junction end that differs from germline. The read is 3 residues too short to cover the CDR3 end, so that end is filled in from the germline J gene. V and J are TRBV4-1 and TRBJ2-3, with unresolved D. The CDR3 has 15 residues. The germline gives CDR1 MGHRA, CDR2 YSYEKL. The CDR3 loop reads CAGSPGLAPTDTQYF. CDR3 bases read: TGCGCCGGCAGCCCCGGGTTAGCACCCACAGATACG.

Remarks on this clone: Sequencing ends 3 residues short of the CDR3 end; the germline J gene provides the rest. The rearrangement uses TRBV19 and TRBJ1-4, with 7 bases matching TRBD1. In germline, CDR1 is LNHDA, CDR2 SQIVND (reference sequence). V gave up 6 bases and J gave up 5 bases; unmatched junction bases: 6. This CDR3 comprises 14 residues. Partial CDR3 DNA: TGTGCCAGTAGCCGGGACAGCATCAATGAAAAA. Amino acid sequence: CASSRDSINEK. The full CDR3 protein is CASSRDSINEKLFF.

In regard to this clone: The CDR3 is cut off 3 residues early in the read; its end comes from the germline J gene. The rearrangement links TRBV30 to TRBJ1-6, with 10 bases identical to TRBD1. V gave up 7 bases and J gave up 0 bases; unmatched junction bases: 3. This CDR3 comprises 15 residues. Germline values: CDR1 GTSNPN, CDR2 SVGIG (reference sequence). The sequenced part of the CDR3 DNA is TGTGCCTTCCGGGACAGGGGCTCCTATAATTCACCC. Protein sequence: CAFRDRGSYNSP. The complete CDR3 protein is CAFRDRGSYNSPLHF.

As to this clone: Read sequence stops 3 residues before the CDR3 end, and the germline J gene provides the missing end. The chain employs TRBV2 and TRBJ1-2; TRBD1 agrees at 7 bases. This CDR3 is built from 13 residues. Looked up from germline, CDR1 is SNHLY and CDR2 is FYNNEI. Trimming took 6 bases from V and 0 from J; bases not matched to a gene: 1. CDR3 sequence reads: CASRGQTNYGYTF. The CDR3 bases that were read are TGTGCCAGCAGGGGACAGACTAACTATGGC. The whole variable domain, filled in from reference TRBV2 and TRBJ1-2, reads EPEVTQTPSHQVTQMGQEVILRCVPISNHLYFYWYRQILGQKVEFLVSFYNNEISEKSEIFDDQFSVERPDGSNFTLKIRSTKLEDSAMYFCASRGQTNYGYTFGSGTRLTVV.

Of note for this clone: The CDR3 end is not reached by the read, which stops 3 residues before it; the germline J gene fills it in. The chain recombines TRBV19 with TRBJ2-3; 10 bases are shared with TRBD1. This CDR3 spans 14 amino acids. Trimming cost V 9 bases and J 4 bases; bases outside gene matches: 7. Germline CDR1 reads LNHDA; CDR2 reads SQIVND (reference sequence). CDR3 residues: CASSPGQGSDTQYF. Incomplete CDR3 DNA: TGTGCCAGCTCCCCGGGACAGGGGTCAGATACG.

As to this clone: The read terminates 3 residues ahead of where the CDR3 ends, so the germline J gene completes it. The V call is TRBV2, the J call TRBJ1-5; 7 bases match TRBD1. Germline CDR1 is SNHLY and CDR2 is FYNNEI. This CDR3 contains 16 residues. V lost 3 bases, J lost 1 base, and 6 bases stayed unmatched. The CDR3 spells CASSDTAGGSNQPQHF. The sequenced part of the CDR3 DNA is TGTGCCAGCAGTGATACGGCAGGGGGGAGCAATCAGCCC.

About this clone itself: The read terminates 3 residues ahead of where the CDR3 ends, so the germline J gene completes it. Other DNA sequences within the sample encode an identical CDR3. J is TRBJ1-2 and V is TRBV20-1; weak D call: TRBD1 (6 bases). V lost 6 bases and J 6 bases, leaving 17 bases between the germline ends. The CDR3 spans 13 residues. Germline-derived CDR1 and CDR2 are DFQATT and SNEGSKA (reference sequence). CDR3 DNA (partial): TGCAGTGCCCAGGGGCAGGGTGCTGATGGC. Amino acids: CSAQGQGADG. From start to end, the CDR3 is CSAQGQGADGYTF.